Sequencing of this T cell receptor beta chain was carried out in a study of response to subunit inactivated influenza vaccine. TCRdb reprocessed the RT-PCR reads with MiXCR, giving one entry per CDR3 protein. The sample carries about 540,000 distinct CDR3 sequences, roughly 23% recorded once. The CDR3 covers 17 residues. Unmatched junction bases numbered 1, after V lost 0 bases and J lost 1 base. CDR1 and CDR2 from the germline V gene are MNHNS and SASEGT. This clonotype was picked up many times. These data were also filed under a second study, of T cells expressing NK-cell markers. That report adds: The authors generated TCR beta cDNA through 5'RACE template switching with UMIs. From sorted CD3+CD56+NKG2C+, CD3+CD56+NKG2C- and CD3+CD56-NKG2C+ T cells came the TCR beta repertoires. The study found these clonotypes also leading the CD3+CD56-NKG2C+ fraction in a few donors.

The starting material was CD4+ T cells sorted from PBMCs, obtained less than 13 days after vaccination. This TCR was sampled from a man aged 50 to 60 who received an inactivated influenza vaccine. The chain links TRBV6-1 to TRBJ2-3; 13 bases align to TRBD2. Written as DNA, the CDR3 is TGTGCCAGCAGTGAAGCTGGACTAGCGGGGGGCACAGATACGCAGTATTTT. As protein: CASSEAGLAGGTDTQYF.